The rows below give T cell receptor beta chains drawn from one sample of a study of blood T cell repertoires in COVID-19. Method: immunoSEQ multiplex PCR; TCRdb's copy keeps in-frame clones and lacks some. The sample gives about 220,000 clones, under 90% of which show up once; 3% to 3.5% is in the top ten. Source material: PBMCs or T cells enriched from blood (not recorded which). All receptors come from an older woman who had recovered from COVID-19. Each CDR3 is given with its conserved first and last residue. D genes are given only for firm matches. Only some rows state a clone size, as once, few, many or a class for expanded clones.

V: TRBV6-5
size: -
J: TRBJ2-1
D: TRBD1
DNA: TGTGCCAGCAGTTGGGACAGGGAGGGCAATGAGCAGTTCTTC
CDR3: CASSWDREGNEQFF

V: TRBV10-3
size: once
J: TRBJ1-3
D: TRBD1
DNA: TGTGCCATCAGCGGGACAGGCGGAAACACCATATATTTT
CDR3: CAISGTGGNTIYF

V: TRBV3-1/TRBV3-2
size: -
J: TRBJ1-1
D: TRBD1
DNA: TGTGCCAGCAGTCGGCAGGGGGCGGGAACTGAAGCTTTCTTT
CDR3: CASSRQGAGTEAFF

V: TRBV11-2
size: once
J: TRBJ2-7
D: TRBD2
DNA: TGTGCCAGCAGCTTAGGTCCGGGACTAACCGGGGAGCAGTACTTC
CDR3: CASSLGPGLTGEQYF

V: TRBV5-1
size: once
J: TRBJ1-2
D: -
DNA: TGCGCCAGCAGCTTGGCATACAGCCACTATGGCTACACCTTC
CDR3: CASSLAYSHYGYTF

V: TRBV7-2
size: -
J: TRBJ1-2
D: TRBD1
DNA: TGTGCCAGCAGCCCCCCGGGACAGGTCTCGGGCTACACCTTC
CDR3: CASSPPGQVSGYTF

V: TRBV27
size: few
J: TRBJ1-5
D: TRBD1
DNA: TGTGCCACTTTCGACAGGGTGGTTGGCAATCAGCCCCAGCATTTT
CDR3: CATFDRVVGNQPQHF

V: TRBV12-3/TRBV12-4
size: -
J: TRBJ2-5
D: -
DNA: TGTGCCAGCAGAGCTAACCAAGAGACCCAGTACTTC
CDR3: CASRANQETQYF

V: TRBV10-3
size: -
J: TRBJ1-2
D: TRBD1
DNA: TGTGCCATGCGGGGACAGGAACTAAACTATGGCTACACCTTC
CDR3: CAMRGQELNYGYTF

V: TRBV6-1
size: once
J: TRBJ2-5
D: TRBD2
DNA: TGTGCCAGCAGTGAAGGAGGGACTAGCAGACCCTGGGGGGAGACCCAGTACTTC
CDR3: CASSEGGTSRPWGETQYF

V: TRBV20-1
size: -
J: TRBJ2-3
D: TRBD2
DNA: TGCAGTGCTAGTTCTAGCGGGGGGTTCACAGATACGCAGTATTTT
CDR3: CSASSSGGFTDTQYF

V: TRBV2
size: -
J: TRBJ2-1
D: -
DNA: TGTGCCAGCACGGGCAGGGGTTATGAGCAGTTCTTC
CDR3: CASTGRGYEQFF

V: TRBV15
size: -
J: TRBJ2-1
D: -
DNA: TGTGCCACCAGCCAAGGGTCGGCAGGGTCCTACAATGAGCAGTTCTTC
CDR3: CATSQGSAGSYNEQFF

V: TRBV2
size: -
J: TRBJ1-1
D: -
DNA: TGTGCCAGCAGTTCTACAGAAATCACTGAAGCTTTCTTT
CDR3: CASSSTEITEAFF

V: TRBV5-4
size: -
J: TRBJ2-3
D: TRBD2
DNA: TGTGCCAGCAGCCCACCCCGACTAGCGGGGGGCTATACGCAGTATTTT
CDR3: CASSPPRLAGGYTQYF

V: TRBV7-2
size: -
J: TRBJ1-6
D: TRBD1
DNA: TGTGCCAGCAGCTCGATGGGACAGGGTAATAATTCACCCCTCCACTTT
CDR3: CASSSMGQGNNSPLHF

V: TRBV7-8
size: -
J: TRBJ1-4
D: -
DNA: TGTGCCAGCAGCTTAGCTATCAGGCGGGGTAATGAAAAACTGTTTTTT
CDR3: CASSLAIRRGNEKLFF

V: TRBV9
size: -
J: TRBJ1-2
D: -
DNA: TGTGCCAGCAGCGCCTCCGGCCCCGGCCCTAGGGGCTACACCTTC
CDR3: CASSASGPGPRGYTF

V: TRBV19
size: -
J: TRBJ2-5
D: -
DNA: TGTGCCAGTAGTAAAGCGGTAGGGGGAGGGGGGTTGGAGACCCAGTACTTC
CDR3: CASSKAVGGGGLETQYF

V: TRBV15
size: -
J: TRBJ1-5
D: -
DNA: TGTGCCACCAGCAGAGATGGAGAGCAGTATCAGCCCCAGCATTTT
CDR3: CATSRDGEQYQPQHF

V: TRBV11-2
size: -
J: TRBJ1-1
D: -
DNA: TGTGCCAGCAGTCTGAGGCAGTATAACACTGAAGCTTTCTTT
CDR3: CASSLRQYNTEAFF

V: TRBV6-5
size: -
J: TRBJ1-2
D: -
DNA: TGTGCCAGCAGTTACTCGGATCGGGGGGCGGCCTATGGCTACACCTTC
CDR3: CASSYSDRGAAYGYTF

V: TRBV7-9
size: -
J: TRBJ2-5
D: TRBD1
DNA: TGTGCCAGCAGCCCAGGGGACAGAGAGACCCAGTACTTC
CDR3: CASSPGDRETQYF

V: TRBV7-9
size: -
J: TRBJ1-1
D: -
DNA: TGTGCCAGCAGCTTAATGGGAGGGATGAACACTGAAGCTTTCTTT
CDR3: CASSLMGGMNTEAFF

V: TRBV5-1
size: once
J: TRBJ2-5
D: TRBD1
DNA: TGCGCCAGCAGCTTGAGGACAGGGGCGGGAGAGACCCAGTACTTC
CDR3: CASSLRTGAGETQYF

V: TRBV4-1
size: -
J: TRBJ1-5
D: TRBD1
DNA: TGCGCCAGCAGCCAAGATTCGGGACAGGCCAGGCAGCCCCAGCATTTT
CDR3: CASSQDSGQARQPQHF

V: TRBV9
size: few
J: TRBJ1-4
D: TRBD1
DNA: TGTGCCAGCAGCCCTCGACAGGGACCGGAAAAACTGTTTTTT
CDR3: CASSPRQGPEKLFF

V: TRBV6-5
size: -
J: TRBJ1-2
D: TRBD1
DNA: TGTGCCAGCAGTTACTCGGTGGGACAGCGGTATGGCTACACCTTC
CDR3: CASSYSVGQRYGYTF

V: TRBV4-1
size: -
J: TRBJ2-1
D: -
DNA: TGCGCCAGCAGCCAAGAGTTAGTCTCATGGGAGCAGTTCTTC
CDR3: CASSQELVSWEQFF

V: TRBV6-5
size: -
J: TRBJ1-6
D: -
DNA: TGTGCCAGCACTTACAGGGAGGGTTCACCCCTCCACTTT
CDR3: CASTYREGSPLHF

V: TRBV7-2
size: -
J: TRBJ2-1
D: TRBD2
DNA: TGTGCCAGCAGCTTCTTTAGCGGGAGTAGCAATGAGCAGTTCTTC
CDR3: CASSFFSGSSNEQFF

V: TRBV7-8
size: -
J: TRBJ2-5
D: TRBD2
DNA: TGTGCCAGCAGCGACTTTCGACTAGCGCAAGAGACCCAGTACTTC
CDR3: CASSDFRLAQETQYF

V: TRBV4-3
size: -
J: TRBJ2-7
D: -
DNA: TGCGCCAGCAGCCAAGAGAACAGGTACTACGAGCAGTACTTC
CDR3: CASSQENRYYEQYF

V: TRBV14
size: -
J: TRBJ1-5
D: TRBD1
DNA: TGTGCCAGCAGCCAAGAGACAGGGACGGGTCAGCCCCAGCATTTT
CDR3: CASSQETGTGQPQHF

V: TRBV12-3/TRBV12-4
size: -
J: TRBJ1-1
D: TRBD1
DNA: TGTGCCAGCAGTTTTGGACAGGGCCCTGAAGCTTTCTTT
CDR3: CASSFGQGPEAFF

V: TRBV6-1
size: -
J: TRBJ1-5
D: -
DNA: TGTGCCAGCAGTGCGGCCGCGGGAGGGAGCAATCAGCCCCAGCATTTT
CDR3: CASSAAAGGSNQPQHF

V: TRBV7-2
size: -
J: TRBJ2-1
D: TRBD2
DNA: TGTGCCAGCAGAGGATCTAGCGGGGCCTCCTACAATGAGCAGTTCTTC
CDR3: CASRGSSGASYNEQFF

V: TRBV27
size: -
J: TRBJ2-1
D: -
DNA: TGTGCCAGCAGTTTGATGGCCCCGACGAGGGATGAGCAGTTCTTC
CDR3: CASSLMAPTRDEQFF

V: TRBV25-1
size: -
J: TRBJ1-5
D: TRBD1
DNA: TGTGCCAGCAGTCAGGGGGGACATCAGCCCCAGCATTTT
CDR3: CASSQGGHQPQHF